A single T cell receptor beta chain is shown here with its context. The antigen is not known. The V gene's germline CDR1 is MDHEN and CDR2 SYDVKM. This CDR3 spans 12 amino acids. Deletions cut 2 bases from V and 4 bases from J, with 5 bases between. This entry comes from a study of OX40 agonist ivuxolimab in advanced cancers. Overall study findings and caveats: With doses of 0.1-3.0 mg/kg, partial responders showed among the lowest clonal expansion.

Autoimmune disease history or systemic immunosuppression led to patient exclusion. Profiling relied on immunoSEQ multiplex PCR, and the TCRdb table lists in-frame clones only, not all of them. The repertoire holds tens of thousands of clones, with 70% to 90% as singletons. The sequence was obtained from an adult with an advanced solid tumor such as melanoma, head and neck, liver or kidney cancer. The material was CD4+ or CD8+ T cells sorted from blood, obtained in a trial of the OX40 agonist ivuxolimab. The V and J genes are TRBV28 and TRBJ1-2; D possibly corresponds to TRBD1 (5 bases). CDR3 DNA: TGTGCCAGCAGTTTAACAGGCTATGGCTACACCTTC. Its translation: CASSLTGYGYTF.